The TCR beta chain under discussion was sequenced for a study of blood T cell repertoires in COVID-19. Overall study context: COVID-19 samples collected from the United States, Italy and Spain covered acute and convalescent phases.

The CDR3 length is 16 residues. Germline values: CDR1 SGHNT, CDR2 YYREEE (reference sequence). The J segment lost 6 bases and the V segment lost 1 base, leaving 8 bases of the junction unmatched. This clone was counted a single time. Seattle's cohort entered during active infection and was followed longitudinally. Authors' data handling: The authors estimated nucleated cell counts from reference gene primer amplification. Only in-frame clones appear in the TCRdb table, and some are missing; sequencing was by immunoSEQ multiplex PCR. Clonal size and the V and J genes are those of that table, whereas D and trimming came from the DNA. The sample carries approximately 480,000 clones, roughly nine tenths recorded once.

This receptor was obtained from a young man with COVID-19, enrolled during active disease. The sequenced sample consisted of peripheral blood. The chain uses TRBV5-4 and TRBJ2-2; TRBD2 matches at 8 bases. CDR3 sequence (DNA): TGTGCCAGCAGCTTGTTGGTATCTAGCGGGCCCGGGGAGCTGTTTTTT. Protein product: CASSLLVSSGPGELFF.